These 27 T cell receptor beta chains were all obtained from the same sample, sequenced in a study of neoadjuvant anti-PD-1 for oral cavity cancer. The repertoire was sequenced with immunoSEQ multiplex PCR; TCRdb's copy has only in-frame clones and lacks some. The table lists about 9,500 clones, around 68% of them singletons. Time point reported: after neoadjuvant nivolumab, at surgical resection. Sequenced material: PBMCs, taken after nivolumab (anti-PD-1) treatment. The receptors were sampled from a person aged 35-80 years with oral cavity squamous cell carcinoma.

This clone came up a few times. The CDR3 nucleotides read TGTGCCAGCAGTTACGGTAGTGGGACTAGCCCAGATACGCAGTATTTT. This sequence encodes CASSYGSGTSPDTQYF. The chain couples TRBV6-6 to TRBJ2-3; 9 positions match TRBD2. Germline V gene data show CDR1 as MNHNY and CDR2 as SVGAGI (reference sequence). This CDR3 spans 16 amino acids. Trimming removed 2 bases from V and 4 bases from J; junction bases left unmatched: 7.

This chain uses TRBV6-6 with TRBJ1-4; D uncertain. Germline V CDR1 and CDR2: MNHNY, SVGAGI (reference sequence). Trimming stripped 10 bases from V and 5 bases from J, with 11 bases between. The CDR3 runs 12 residues. The CDR3 sequence: CATNLGNEKLFF. Written as DNA, the CDR3 is TGTGCCACGAACCTGGGGAATGAAAAACTGTTTTTT.

This clone was picked up a small number of times. The rearrangement links TRBV7-9 to TRBJ2-1, with 8 positions matching TRBD1. Losses at the gene ends were 3 bases for V and 5 bases for J; bases not matched to a gene: 6. Germline assignment: CDR1 SEHNR and CDR2 FQNEAQ (reference sequence). The CDR3 contains 15 residues. Written as DNA, the CDR3 is TGTGCCAGCAGCTTTGGGGACAGGCCCGACAATGAGCAGTTCTTC. This sequence encodes CASSFGDRPDNEQFF.

This sequence joins TRBV11-2 and TRBJ1-2; 9 nucleotides match TRBD1. CDR1 and CDR2 (germline): SGHAT, FQNNGV. The CDR3 covers 14 residues. Losses at the gene ends were 5 bases for V and 6 bases for J; bases not matched to a gene: 7. CDR3 sequence (DNA): TGTGCCAGCAGCCTTCCGGGACAGGGCCATGGCTACACCTTC. Protein: CASSLPGQGHGYTF.

The chain couples TRBV5-6 to TRBJ1-5; 10 nucleotides line up with TRBD1. Germline assignment: CDR1 SGHDT and CDR2 YYEEEE. V gave up 0 bases and J gave up 4 bases; unmatched junction bases: 7. The CDR3 contains 17 residues. This chain's CDR3 is CASSLGGTGVVNQPQHF. The CDR3, as DNA: TGTGCCAGCAGCTTGGGGGGGACAGGGGTAGTAAATCAGCCCCAGCATTTT. Complete variable domain (other parts from reference TRBV5-6 and TRBJ1-5): DAGVTQSPTHLIKTRGQQVTLRCSPKSGHDTVSWYQQALGQGPQFIFQYYEEEERQRGNFPDRFSGHQFPNYSSELNVNALLLGDSALYLCASSLGGTGVVNQPQHFGDGTRLSIL.

J is TRBJ1-1 and V is TRBV13; D is possibly TRBD1 (6 bases). V lost 6 bases to trimming and J lost 6 bases, with 17 bases between them. From germline, CDR1 is PRHDT and CDR2 FYEKMQ (reference sequence). This CDR3 spans 14 amino acids. The CDR3 is CASRRLGGPPEAFF. The CDR3 nucleotides read TGTGCCAGCAGGCGGTTGGGGGGCCCACCTGAAGCTTTCTTT.

As DNA, the CDR3 is TGTGCCAGCAGCTTAGACAGGGCGGACTATGGCTACACCTTC. Encoded protein: CASSLDRADYGYTF. This sequence joins TRBV7-9 and TRBJ1-2, with a tentative D call TRBD1 (6 bases). CDR3 size: 14 residues. Germline CDR1 is SEHNR and CDR2 is FQNEAQ (reference sequence). V lost 1 base to trimming and J lost 3 bases, with 9 bases between them.

This clone was recorded a few times. The chain couples TRBV7-8 to TRBJ1-1; D is undetermined. The CDR3 runs to 14 residues. Trimming shortened V by 5 bases and J by 2 bases, and 12 bases separated the two germline ends. Germline V CDR1 and CDR2: SGHVS, FQNEAQ. CDR3 region: CASSVIQSNTEAFF. The CDR3 nucleotides read TGTGCCAGCAGCGTAATCCAGAGCAACACTGAAGCTTTCTTT.

The chain carries TRBV2 and TRBJ2-2; D may be TRBD2 (5 bases). This CDR3 has 15 amino acids. The germline V gene has CDR1 SNHLY and CDR2 FYNNEI. V lost 7 bases and J 0 bases, leaving 12 bases between the germline ends. The CDR3 DNA follows: TGTGCCAGCAAAAGGGAGAACGCGAACACCGGGGAGCTGTTTTTT. Protein product: CASKRENANTGELFF.

V is TRBV5-6 and J is TRBJ2-5; 14 positions agree with TRBD2. The germline V gene has CDR1 SGHDT and CDR2 YYEEEE. This CDR3 region has 17 residues. With V trimmed by 3 bases and J by 3 bases, 7 bases remained unmatched. The DNA of the CDR3 is TGTGCCAGCAGCTGGGGACTAGCGGGGGCCTTAGAAGAGACCCAGTACTTC. Translated, it gives CASSWGLAGALEETQYF. Full variable domain (rest looked up from reference TRBV5-6 and TRBJ2-5): DAGVTQSPTHLIKTRGQQVTLRCSPKSGHDTVSWYQQALGQGPQFIFQYYEEEERQRGNFPDRFSGHQFPNYSSELNVNALLLGDSALYLCASSWGLAGALEETQYFGPGTRLLVL.

This clone was counted only a few times. The chain links TRBV15 to TRBJ2-2, with TRBD2 matching over 9 bases. Germline V gives CDR1 LNHNV, CDR2 YYDKDF (reference sequence). This CDR3 region has 17 residues. V was pared by 0 bases and J by 6 bases, with 8 bases of the junction left unmatched. This CDR3 is CATSRDTQREVSGELFF. DNA for the CDR3: TGTGCCACCAGCAGAGATACCCAGCGGGAGGTGTCCGGGGAGCTGTTTTTT.

This clone was detected once. This chain uses TRBV2 with TRBJ1-2, with D possibly TRBD1 on 6 matching bases. There are 16 residues in the CDR3. V was clipped by 7 bases and J by 6 bases, with 24 bases between them. Germline V gene lookup returns CDR1 SNHLY and CDR2 FYNNEI. The CDR3 bases are TGTGCCAGCACTAACTCGGGGGGGCAGCTGAGACATGGCTACACCTTC. Translation: CASTNSGGQLRHGYTF.

The chain recombines TRBV5-1 with TRBJ1-6, with D possibly being TRBD1 (6 bases). Germline V gene data show CDR1 as SGHRS and CDR2 as YFSETQ. CDR3 length equals 15 residues. V lost 4 bases and J lost 5, with 13 bases in between. The CDR3 loop is CASSPGALNNSPLHF. CDR3 in DNA: TGCGCCAGCAGCCCGGGGGCTTTGAATAATTCACCCCTCCACTTT.

J is TRBJ2-7 and V is TRBV27; no definite D call. Germline CDR1 reads MNHEY; CDR2 reads SMNVEV (reference sequence). The V gene lost 5 bases and the J gene lost 0 bases, with 11 bases spanning the gap. The length of the CDR3 is 14 residues. The CDR3 sequence is CASSPYTTSYEQYF. In nucleotides, the CDR3 is TGTGCCAGCAGTCCCTACACTACCTCCTACGAGCAGTACTTC.

The chain's CDR3 is CASSLHQGAAGNTIYF. CDR3 coding DNA: TGCGCCAGCAGCTTACATCAGGGGGCGGCCGGAAACACCATATATTTT. J is TRBJ1-3 and V is TRBV5-1, with 8 bases aligning to TRBD1. V lost 2 bases and J lost 4; bases outside the gene matches: 8. The CDR3 covers 16 residues. Looked up from germline, CDR1 is SGHRS and CDR2 is YFSETQ.

This clone was counted only a few times. The V call is TRBV5-1, the J call TRBJ1-2, with 7 bases lining up with TRBD1. The CDR3 is 17 residues long. CDR1 SGHRS and CDR2 YFSETQ come from the germline V gene. The J segment lost 5 bases and the V segment lost 4 bases, leaving 17 bases of the junction unmatched. The CDR3 nucleotides are TGCGCCAGCAGCCCTTTCGGGGAGGCCCAGGGACAGTATGGCTACACCTTC. Translated: CASSPFGEAQGQYGYTF. The variable domain in full, with the rest retrieved from reference TRBV5-1 and TRBJ1-2, is KAGVTQTPRYLIKTRGQQVTLSCSPISGHRSVSWYQQTPGQGLQFLFEYFSETQRNKGNFPGRFSGRQFSNSRSEMNVSTLELGDSALYLCASSPFGEAQGQYGYTFGSGTRLTVV.

This chain connects TRBV20-1 to TRBJ2-5; D call uncertain. Trimming removed 5 bases from V and 0 bases from J, with 4 bases in between. The CDR3 sequence is 11 residues long. Germline CDR1 DFQATT, CDR2 SNEGSKA (reference sequence). CDR3 nucleotides: TGCAGTGCTCGACACCAAGAGACCCAGTACTTC. This gives the protein CSARHQETQYF.

This clone came up a few times. V usage is TRBV28 and J usage is TRBJ2-4, with TRBD1 matching over 8 bases. The ends lost 6 bases at V and 1 base at J; junction bases unmatched: 8. The CDR3 covers 16 residues. From germline, CDR1 is MDHEN and CDR2 SYDVKM. CDR3 nucleotides: TGTGCCAGCAGCAAGACAGGGGCCGGGGCCAAAAACATTCAGTACTTC. Translated: CASSKTGAGAKNIQYF. Complete variable domain (other parts from reference TRBV28 and TRBJ2-4): DVKVTQSSRYLVKRTGEKVFLECVQDMDHENMFWYRQDPGLGLRLIYFSYDVKMKEKGDIPEGYSVSREKKERFSLILESASTNQTSMYLCASSKTGAGAKNIQYFGAGTRLSVL.

This sequence joins TRBV6-1 and TRBJ2-5; TRBD1 is a possible D gene (7 bases). Germline V CDR1 and CDR2: MNHNS, SASEGT. The V gene lost 7 bases and the J gene lost 4 bases, with 13 bases spanning the gap. The CDR3 consists of 13 residues. The CDR3 nucleotides read TGTGCCAGCACTCGACAGGGAGGAGAGACCCAGTACTTC. Protein sequence: CASTRQGGETQYF.

The J gene is TRBJ2-5, the V gene TRBV6-1, with 11 bases aligning to TRBD1. The V gene end was trimmed by 3 bases and the J gene end by 6 bases; junction bases not matched to a gene: 9. There are 16 residues in the CDR3. The V gene's germline CDR1 is MNHNS and CDR2 SASEGT. The CDR3 region is CASSDWTGGAGKTQYF. CDR3 coding DNA: TGTGCCAGCAGTGACTGGACAGGGGGCGCCGGAAAGACCCAGTACTTC.

J is TRBJ2-5 and V is TRBV5-4, with D perhaps TRBD1 (5 bases). Trimming left V 0 bases short and J 5 bases short, with 5 bases between. CDR1 SGHNT and CDR2 YYREEE come from the germline V gene (reference sequence). The CDR3 is made up of 12 amino acids. DNA for the CDR3: TGTGCCAGCAGCTTGGCAGGGGAGACCCAGTACTTC. This codes for CASSLAGETQYF.

The CDR3 region is CASSPRGSSDTQYF. The CDR3 nucleotides are TGCGCCAGCAGCCCCAGGGGGTCGTCAGATACGCAGTATTTT. J is TRBJ2-3 and V is TRBV5-1, with TRBD1 matching 7 bases. The CDR3 runs 14 residues. V shed 4 bases, J shed 4 bases, and the junction held 6 bases outside the gene matches. Germline V lookup: CDR1 SGHRS, CDR2 YFSETQ.

The gene calls are TRBV7-9 and TRBJ1-4; no clear D gene. With 1 base removed from V and 5 bases from J, the gap between germline ends came to 11 bases. CDR3 length: 15 residues. Germline V CDR1 and CDR2: SEHNR, FQNEAQ (reference sequence). In nucleotides, the CDR3 is TGTGCCAGCAGCTTAGAGGCGGAGGGCAATGAAAAACTGTTTTTT. Translation: CASSLEAEGNEKLFF.

The gene calls are TRBV2 and TRBJ1-1, with D maybe TRBD1 (5 bases). CDR3 length: 13 amino acids. Trimming shortened V by 8 bases and J by 1 base, and 11 bases separated the two germline ends. Germline values: CDR1 SNHLY, CDR2 FYNNEI. DNA of the CDR3: TGTGCCAGCTACAGGTATTCGAACACTGAAGCTTTCTTT. It translates to CASYRYSNTEAFF.

This chain links TRBV6-5 with TRBJ2-7; D perhaps matches TRBD1 (6 bases). Trimming shortened V by 8 bases and J by 6 bases, and 14 bases separated the two germline ends. The V gene's germline CDR1 is MNHEY and CDR2 SVGAGI. The CDR3 is made up of 12 amino acids. CDR3 residues: CASGRVGGEQYF. The CDR3 coding sequence is TGTGCCAGCGGTCGGGTAGGGGGCGAGCAGTACTTC.

The chain carries TRBV19 and TRBJ1-1; D not certain. V lost 7 bases and J 4 bases, leaving 10 bases between the germline ends. This CDR3 contains 12 residues. Germline CDR1 LNHDA, CDR2 SQIVND (reference sequence). The CDR3 reads CASTVKGTEAFF. CDR3 bases: TGTGCCAGTACAGTGAAGGGCACTGAAGCTTTCTTT.

The CDR3 region is CASSKYRDEQYF. For the CDR3, the DNA is TGCGCCAGCAGCAAATACAGGGACGAGCAGTACTTC. The chain uses TRBV5-1 and TRBJ2-7; maybe TRBD1 (6 bases). Germline lookup yields CDR1 SGHRS and CDR2 YFSETQ. This CDR3 is 12 amino acids long. Between the trimmed V and J ends, which lost 4 bases and 5 bases, there was a span of 10 bases. Full variable domain (missing parts from reference TRBV5-1 and TRBJ2-7): KAGVTQTPRYLIKTRGQQVTLSCSPISGHRSVSWYQQTPGQGLQFLFEYFSETQRNKGNFPGRFSGRQFSNSRSEMNVSTLELGDSALYLCASSKYRDEQYFGPGTRLTVT.